This paragraph covers one TCR beta chain sequence. Only one count was recorded for this clone. Its recognized antigen is unknown. No much larger clone exists at a distance of one base, and base qualities are not known. TCR CDR3 regions were amplified from genomic DNA by multiplex PCR using the deep immunoSEQ assay. Extracted genomic DNA from each cell subset was spread evenly across all wells of several immunoSEQ 96-well plates, with each plate serving as a replicate. For unsorted PBMC, 300 ng of genomic DNA, equivalent to about 30,000 T cell genomes, went into each replicate PCR. Ten immunoSEQ deep assay plates were used to sequence unsorted PBMC genomic DNA. Purified libraries were measured with a Qubit 3.0 fluorometer, size-checked on a Bioanalyzer 2100, and measured again with the KAPA Library Quantification kit. A separate single-read 150-cycle Illumina NextSeq 550 flow cell was used to sequence each immunoSEQ 96-well plate. The authors' pipeline ran thus. Because only junctional sequences without quality scores were contained in the immunoSEQ output, filtering matching that applied to full-length reads could not be performed. To assign V/J genes and CDR3, sequences were annotated using PyIR, a Python wrapper for IgBLAST v1.9, with IMGT germline references. Reads were filtered out if the reads had weak V/J assignments (E-value above 1e-6), no CDR3, stop codons, out-of-frame junctions, or ambiguous translated residues. V3J clonotypes were defined as sequences sharing the same inferred V gene, J gene, and CDR3 amino acid sequence. Percentage overlap between repertoires was computed as shared unique clonotypes divided by the size of the smaller repertoire. RTK rarefaction, the Chao1 estimator, and Recon v2.1 estimates of unobserved clonotypes were used to assess repertoire richness. TCRdb re-hosts the immuneACCESS table, in-frame sequences only. Its copies lack some clones; in the studies checked, an unresolved V gene accounts for under half of them, and the cause for the rest is not known. Clone size and V and J calls were adopted from that table, with D and trimming inferred from the DNA. Present in this sample are some 500,000 clones, 75% to 80% of which were seen just once. 12% of the sample rests with the top ten.

The V and J ends are trimmed by 5 bases and 2 bases, leaving 18 bases between them. As encoded in the germline V gene, CDR1 is SGHRS while CDR2 is YFSETQ. Taken from cysteine to phenylalanine, the CDR3 has 16 residues. Here the CDR3 DNA is all that survives: 48 bases in frame from base 1. This sample was taken from a study of shared clonotypes between healthy human individuals (dated by TCRdb to about 2020). Turning to the overall study: A few men and a couple of women, aged 18 to 49 years, made up the cohort. Between about 0.85 and 9.5 billion PBMCs per donor were obtained by leukapheresis. Different laboratories and diverse techniques were used to prepare libraries and sequence TCR repertoires, to increase sequencing depth and limit assay-specific biases. Blood TCR repertoires of 5 or 6 healthy adults were deeply sequenced to estimate repertoire size and the extent of clonotype sharing between individuals.

Points the paper makes about the study in general: Because the study included a small number of donors, the genetic and exposure-history diversity represented was limited. Sampling was restricted to blood, and TCR repertoires in tissue are likely to differ from TCR repertoires in blood. Pairwise subsampling indicated that sequencing depth was expected to affect the degree of clonotype sharing among donors.

The donors were healthy, HIV-negative adults with no recently reported acute infections or vaccinations. Every donor was a Caucasian adult living in Nashville, Tennessee, USA. In the unsorted samples, approximately 82 million PBMCs were counted, and genomic DNA was extracted using the QIAamp DNA Blood Mini kit. After blood collection by leukapheresis, PBMCs were isolated using Ficoll-Histopaque density gradient centrifugation and then cryopreserved in the vapor phase of liquid nitrogen. The receptor's source is a woman between 40 and 55 years old in good health. Some clones in this sample may be carry-over from other donors' samples. Sequenced: PBMCs. This chain is built from TRBV5-1 and TRBJ2-3; the D segment could be TRBD1, given 5 matching bases. The nucleotide sequence is given as TGCGCCAGCAGACCTATCCAGGGCCAGAACACAGATACGCAGTATTTT. It is translated as CASRPIQGQNTDTQYF.